This TCR beta chain stems from a study of T cells in narcolepsy. At the level of the study: Enrolled donors included narcolepsy type 1 or type 2 patients and healthy controls.

Study results and limitations: Healthy controls reportedly lacked the autoreactive clonotypes serially found in patients' blood. Same-patient CSF and blood CD4+ T cell clonotypes included HCRT-specific and TRIB2-specific autoreactive ones.

TCRdb keeps only in-frame clones here, not all; method: immunoSEQ multiplex PCR. The sample lists around 20,000 clones; around 90% were seen once. This clone was counted between two and nine times. Antigen: not known. Trimming stripped 1 base from V and 7 bases from J, with 22 bases between. From germline, CDR1 is LGHNA and CDR2 YNFKEQ. The CDR3 runs to 17 residues. This chain uses TRBV4-2 with TRBJ1-2; perhaps TRBD1 as D (6 bases). The TCR sequence derives from a human donor with narcolepsy. Material: CD45RA- memory CD4+ T cells from PBMCs. CDR3 in DNA: TGTGCCAGCAGCCAAGCCACCGGGCAGGGGACTTCAAGTGGCTACACCTTC. Translation: CASSQATGQGTSSGYTF.